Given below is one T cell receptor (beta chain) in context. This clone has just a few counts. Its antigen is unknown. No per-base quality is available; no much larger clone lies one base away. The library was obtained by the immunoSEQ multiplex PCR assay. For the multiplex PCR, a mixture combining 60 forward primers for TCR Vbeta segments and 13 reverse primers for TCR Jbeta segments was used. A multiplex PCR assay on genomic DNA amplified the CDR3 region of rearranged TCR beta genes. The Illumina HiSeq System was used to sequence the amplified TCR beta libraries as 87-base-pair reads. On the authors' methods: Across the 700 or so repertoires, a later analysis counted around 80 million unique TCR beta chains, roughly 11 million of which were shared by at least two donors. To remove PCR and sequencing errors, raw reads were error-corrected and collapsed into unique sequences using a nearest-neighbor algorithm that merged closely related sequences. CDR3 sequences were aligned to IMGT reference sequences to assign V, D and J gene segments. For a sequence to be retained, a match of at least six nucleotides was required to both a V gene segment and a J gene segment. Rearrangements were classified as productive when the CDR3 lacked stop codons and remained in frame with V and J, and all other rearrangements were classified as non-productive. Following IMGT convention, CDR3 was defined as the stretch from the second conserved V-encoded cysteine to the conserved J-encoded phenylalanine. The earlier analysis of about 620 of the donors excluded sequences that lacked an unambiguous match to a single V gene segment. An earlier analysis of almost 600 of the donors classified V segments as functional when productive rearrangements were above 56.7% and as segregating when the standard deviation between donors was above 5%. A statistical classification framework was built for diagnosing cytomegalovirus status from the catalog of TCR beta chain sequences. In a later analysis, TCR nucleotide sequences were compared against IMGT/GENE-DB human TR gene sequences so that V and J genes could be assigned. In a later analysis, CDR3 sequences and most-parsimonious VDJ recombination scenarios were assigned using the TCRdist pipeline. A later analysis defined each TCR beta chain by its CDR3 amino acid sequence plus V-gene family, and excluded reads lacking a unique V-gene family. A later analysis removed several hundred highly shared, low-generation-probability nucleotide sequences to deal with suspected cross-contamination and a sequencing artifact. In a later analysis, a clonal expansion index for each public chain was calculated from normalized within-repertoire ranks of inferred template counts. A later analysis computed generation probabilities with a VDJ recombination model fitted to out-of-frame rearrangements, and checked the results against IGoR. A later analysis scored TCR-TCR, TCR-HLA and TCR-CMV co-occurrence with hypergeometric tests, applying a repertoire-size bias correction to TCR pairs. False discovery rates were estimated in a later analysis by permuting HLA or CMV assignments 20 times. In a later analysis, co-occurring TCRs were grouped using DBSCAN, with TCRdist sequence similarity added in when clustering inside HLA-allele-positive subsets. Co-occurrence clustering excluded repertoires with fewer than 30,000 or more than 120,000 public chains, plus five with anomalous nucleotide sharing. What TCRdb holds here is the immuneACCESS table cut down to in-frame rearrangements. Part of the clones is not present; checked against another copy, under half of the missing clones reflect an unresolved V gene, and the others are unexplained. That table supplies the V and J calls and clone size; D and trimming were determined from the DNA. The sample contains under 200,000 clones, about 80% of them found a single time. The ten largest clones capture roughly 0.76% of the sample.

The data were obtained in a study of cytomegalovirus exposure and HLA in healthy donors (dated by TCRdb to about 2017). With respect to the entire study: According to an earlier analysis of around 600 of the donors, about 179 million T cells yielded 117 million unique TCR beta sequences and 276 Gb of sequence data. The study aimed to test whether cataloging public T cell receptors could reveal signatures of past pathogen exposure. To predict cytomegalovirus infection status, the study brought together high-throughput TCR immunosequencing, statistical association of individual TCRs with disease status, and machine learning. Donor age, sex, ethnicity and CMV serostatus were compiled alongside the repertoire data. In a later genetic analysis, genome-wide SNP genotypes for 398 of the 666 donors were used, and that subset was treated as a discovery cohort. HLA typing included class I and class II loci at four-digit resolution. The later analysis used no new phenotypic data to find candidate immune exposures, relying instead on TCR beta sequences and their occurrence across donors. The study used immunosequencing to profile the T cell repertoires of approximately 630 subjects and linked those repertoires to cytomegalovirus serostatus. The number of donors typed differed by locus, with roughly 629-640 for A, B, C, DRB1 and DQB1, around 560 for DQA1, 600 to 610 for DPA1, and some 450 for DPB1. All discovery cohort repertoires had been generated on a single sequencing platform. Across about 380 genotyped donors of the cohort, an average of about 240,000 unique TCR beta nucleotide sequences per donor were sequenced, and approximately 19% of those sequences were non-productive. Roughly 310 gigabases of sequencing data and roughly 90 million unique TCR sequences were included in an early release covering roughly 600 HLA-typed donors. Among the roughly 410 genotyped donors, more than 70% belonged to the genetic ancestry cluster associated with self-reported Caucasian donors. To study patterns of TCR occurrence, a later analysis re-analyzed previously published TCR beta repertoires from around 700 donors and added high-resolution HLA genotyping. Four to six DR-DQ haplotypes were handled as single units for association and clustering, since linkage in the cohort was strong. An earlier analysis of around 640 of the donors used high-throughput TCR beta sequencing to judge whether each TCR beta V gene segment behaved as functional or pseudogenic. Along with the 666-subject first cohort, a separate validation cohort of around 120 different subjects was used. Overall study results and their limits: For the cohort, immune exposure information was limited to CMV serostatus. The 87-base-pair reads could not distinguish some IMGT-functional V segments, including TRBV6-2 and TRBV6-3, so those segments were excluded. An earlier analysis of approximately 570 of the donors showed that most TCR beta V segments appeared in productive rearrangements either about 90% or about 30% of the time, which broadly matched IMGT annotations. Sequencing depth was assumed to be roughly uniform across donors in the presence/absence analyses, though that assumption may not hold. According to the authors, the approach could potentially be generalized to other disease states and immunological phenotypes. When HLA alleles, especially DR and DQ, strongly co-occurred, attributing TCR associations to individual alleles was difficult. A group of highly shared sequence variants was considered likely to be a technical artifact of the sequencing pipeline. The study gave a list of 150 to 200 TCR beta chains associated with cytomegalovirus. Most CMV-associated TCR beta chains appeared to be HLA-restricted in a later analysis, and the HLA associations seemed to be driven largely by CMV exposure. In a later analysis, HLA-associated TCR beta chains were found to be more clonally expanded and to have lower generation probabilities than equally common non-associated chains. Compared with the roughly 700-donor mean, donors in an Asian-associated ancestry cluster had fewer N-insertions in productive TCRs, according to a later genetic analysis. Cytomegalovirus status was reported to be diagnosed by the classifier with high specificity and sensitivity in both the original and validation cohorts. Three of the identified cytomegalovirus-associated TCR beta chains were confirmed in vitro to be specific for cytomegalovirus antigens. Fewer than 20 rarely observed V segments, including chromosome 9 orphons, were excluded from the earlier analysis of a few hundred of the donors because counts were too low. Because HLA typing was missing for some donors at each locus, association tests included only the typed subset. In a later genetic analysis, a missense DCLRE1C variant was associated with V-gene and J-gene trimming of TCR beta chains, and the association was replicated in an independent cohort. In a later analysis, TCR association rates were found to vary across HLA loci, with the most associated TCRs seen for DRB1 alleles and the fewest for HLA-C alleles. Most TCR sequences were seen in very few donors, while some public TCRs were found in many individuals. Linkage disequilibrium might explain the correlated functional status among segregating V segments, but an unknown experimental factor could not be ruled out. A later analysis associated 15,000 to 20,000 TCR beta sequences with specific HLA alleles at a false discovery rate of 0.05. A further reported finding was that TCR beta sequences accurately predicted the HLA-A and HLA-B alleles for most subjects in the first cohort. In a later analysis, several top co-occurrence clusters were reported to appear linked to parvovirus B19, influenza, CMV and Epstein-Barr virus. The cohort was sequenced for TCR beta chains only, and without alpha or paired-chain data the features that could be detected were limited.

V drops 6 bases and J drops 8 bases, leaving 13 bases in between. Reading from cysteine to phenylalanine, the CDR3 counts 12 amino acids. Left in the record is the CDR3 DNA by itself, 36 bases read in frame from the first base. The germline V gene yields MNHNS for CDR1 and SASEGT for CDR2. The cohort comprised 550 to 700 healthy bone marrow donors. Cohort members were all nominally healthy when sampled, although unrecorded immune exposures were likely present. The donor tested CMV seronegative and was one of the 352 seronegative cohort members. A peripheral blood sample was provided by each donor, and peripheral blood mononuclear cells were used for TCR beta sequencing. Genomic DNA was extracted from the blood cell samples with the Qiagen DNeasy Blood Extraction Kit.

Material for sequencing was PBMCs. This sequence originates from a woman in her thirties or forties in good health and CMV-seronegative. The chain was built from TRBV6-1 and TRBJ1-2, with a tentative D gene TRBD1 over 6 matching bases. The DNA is TGTGCCAGCAGCTGGGACATCTGGGGCTACACCTTC. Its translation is CASSWDIWGYTF.